This T cell receptor (beta chain) was captured in a study of vaccination and CD4 T cells after COVID-19. Turning to the study itself: Post-diagnosis, post-COVID samples were collected after a median approximately 91 days, ranging 35 to 161.

CDR1 LNHNV and CDR2 YYDKDF come from the germline V gene (reference sequence). The CDR3 contains 14 residues. V lost 10 bases, J lost 5 bases, and 17 bases lay in between. CD4+ T cells that had been cultured provided DNA sequenced with the Oncomine TCR Beta short-read assay. From the PCR reads, TCRdb called clonotypes with MiXCR, one entry per CDR3 protein. Of 20,000 or so distinct CDR3 sequences in the sample, 45% to 65% were seen once. Treatment of the sample: 10-day PBMC culture with coronavirus spike peptide pools or control peptides (ViraFEST assay). There are a few counts of this clonotype. Its antigen is unidentified.

The sample in question was CD4+ T cells from blood, cultured in vitro, obtained before SARS-CoV-2 vaccination. The receptor's source is a human donor who had recovered from COVID-19. V is TRBV15 and J is TRBJ2-2; weak D call: TRBD1 (5 bases). The CDR3 loop reads CASSLRVRTGELFF. CDR3 sequence (DNA): TGTGCCAGCTCACTCAGGGTTAGGACCGGGGAGCTGTTTTTT.